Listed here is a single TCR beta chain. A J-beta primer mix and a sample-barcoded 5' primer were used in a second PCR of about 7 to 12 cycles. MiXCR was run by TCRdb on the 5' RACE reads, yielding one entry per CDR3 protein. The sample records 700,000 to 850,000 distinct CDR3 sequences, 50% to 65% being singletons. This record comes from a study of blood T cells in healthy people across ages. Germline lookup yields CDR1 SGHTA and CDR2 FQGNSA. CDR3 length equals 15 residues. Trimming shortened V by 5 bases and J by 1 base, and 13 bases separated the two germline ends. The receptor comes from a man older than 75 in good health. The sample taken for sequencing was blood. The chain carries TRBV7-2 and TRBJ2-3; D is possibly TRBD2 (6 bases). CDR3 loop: CASSRSASGTDTQYF. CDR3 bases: TGTGCCAGCAGCCGTTCGGCTAGCGGCACAGATACGCAGTATTTT.